This section outlines one TCR beta chain sequence together with its context. Patients who underwent sequencing had shown CD8+CD57+ cell expansion by flow cytometry. Blood samples were obtained from patients who had received no prior therapy. The sample belongs to a study of CD8+CD57+ T cells in acquired aplastic anemia. TCR beta VDJ and CDR3 were profiled, and genomic DNA was the template. TCRdb re-called the reads with MiXCR, one entry per CDR3 protein. Of over 150,000 distinct CDR3 sequences in the sample, over 55% were seen once. Trimming took 4 bases from V and 3 from J, leaving 13 bases between them. The CDR3 sequence is 14 residues long.

The material sequenced was sorted CD4+, CD8+, or CD8+CD57+ T cells (not recorded which) from PBMCs. The receptor comes from a human donor with aplastic anemia. This chain connects TRBV12-3 or TRBV12-4 to TRBJ2-7; D perhaps matches TRBD1 (6 bases). DNA for the CDR3: TGTGCCAGCAGTTCCAACAGGGAAGTCTACGAGCAGTACTTC. Encoded protein: CASSSNREVYEQYF.